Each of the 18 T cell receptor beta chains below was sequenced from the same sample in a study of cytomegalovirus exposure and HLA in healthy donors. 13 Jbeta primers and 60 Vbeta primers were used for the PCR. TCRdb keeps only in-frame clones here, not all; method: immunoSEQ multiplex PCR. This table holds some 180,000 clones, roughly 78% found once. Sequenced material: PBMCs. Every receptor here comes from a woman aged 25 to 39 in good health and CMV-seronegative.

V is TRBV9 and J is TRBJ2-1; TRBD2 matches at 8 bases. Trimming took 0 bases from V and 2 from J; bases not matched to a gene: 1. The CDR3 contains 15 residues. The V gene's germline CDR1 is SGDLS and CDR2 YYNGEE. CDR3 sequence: CASSVDGGAYNEQFF. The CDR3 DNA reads TGTGCCAGCAGCGTAGACGGGGGGGCCTACAATGAGCAGTTCTTC.

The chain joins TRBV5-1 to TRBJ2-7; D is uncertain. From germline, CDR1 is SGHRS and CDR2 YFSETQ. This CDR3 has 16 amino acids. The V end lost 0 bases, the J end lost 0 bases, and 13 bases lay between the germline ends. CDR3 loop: CASSLGTVSLSYEQYF. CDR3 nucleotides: TGCGCCAGCAGCTTGGGTACGGTTTCCCTCTCCTACGAGCAGTACTTC. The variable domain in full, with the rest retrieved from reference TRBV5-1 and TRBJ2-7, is KAGVTQTPRYLIKTRGQQVTLSCSPISGHRSVSWYQQTPGQGLQFLFEYFSETQRNKGNFPGRFSGRQFSNSRSEMNVSTLELGDSALYLCASSLGTVSLSYEQYFGPGTRLTVT.

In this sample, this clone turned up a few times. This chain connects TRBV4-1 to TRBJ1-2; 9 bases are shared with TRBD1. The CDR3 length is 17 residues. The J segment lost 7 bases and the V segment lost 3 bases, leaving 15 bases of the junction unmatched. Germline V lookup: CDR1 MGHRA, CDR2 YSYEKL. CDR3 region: CASSHLGDRDWLGGYTF. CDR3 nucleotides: TGCGCCAGCAGCCATCTCGGGGACAGGGACTGGCTTGGTGGCTACACCTTC.

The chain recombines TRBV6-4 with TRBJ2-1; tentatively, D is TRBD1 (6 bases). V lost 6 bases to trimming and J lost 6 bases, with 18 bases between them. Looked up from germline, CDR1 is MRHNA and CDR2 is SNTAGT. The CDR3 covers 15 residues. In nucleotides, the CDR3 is TGTGCCAGCAGCGACCAACAGGGTGGCTCCAATGAGCAGTTCTTC. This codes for CASSDQQGGSNEQFF.

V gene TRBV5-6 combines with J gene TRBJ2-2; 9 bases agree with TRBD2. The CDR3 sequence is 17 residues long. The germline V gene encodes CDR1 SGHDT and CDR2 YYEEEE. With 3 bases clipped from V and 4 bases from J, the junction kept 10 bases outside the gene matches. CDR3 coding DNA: TGTGCCAGCAGCTCCACCGGGACTAGCTACTCCACCGGGGAGCTGTTTTTT. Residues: CASSSTGTSYSTGELFF.

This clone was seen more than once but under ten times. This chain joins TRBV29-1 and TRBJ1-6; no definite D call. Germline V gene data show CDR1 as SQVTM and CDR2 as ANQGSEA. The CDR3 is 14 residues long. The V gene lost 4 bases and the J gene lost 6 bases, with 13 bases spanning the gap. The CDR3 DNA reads TGCAGCGTTGCGGATGGATGGAGTAATTCACCCCTCCACTTT. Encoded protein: CSVADGWSNSPLHF.

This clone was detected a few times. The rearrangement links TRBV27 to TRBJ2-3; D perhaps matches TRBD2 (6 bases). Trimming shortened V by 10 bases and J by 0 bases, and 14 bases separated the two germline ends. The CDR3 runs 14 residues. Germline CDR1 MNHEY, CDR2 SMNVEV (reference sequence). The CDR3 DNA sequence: TGTGCCACCCAGGGACTGGGGAGCACAGATACGCAGTATTTT. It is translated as CATQGLGSTDTQYF.

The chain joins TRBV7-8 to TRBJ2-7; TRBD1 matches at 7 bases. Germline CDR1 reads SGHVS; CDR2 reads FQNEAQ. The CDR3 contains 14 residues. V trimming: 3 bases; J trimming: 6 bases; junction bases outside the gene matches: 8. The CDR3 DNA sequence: TGTGCCAGCAGCTTGGGACAGATCTTGTTCGAGCAGTACTTC. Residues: CASSLGQILFEQYF.

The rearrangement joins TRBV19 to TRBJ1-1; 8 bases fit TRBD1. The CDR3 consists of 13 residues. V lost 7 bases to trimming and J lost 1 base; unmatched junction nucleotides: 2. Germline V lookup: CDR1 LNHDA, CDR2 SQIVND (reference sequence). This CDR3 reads CASTDRGNTEAFF. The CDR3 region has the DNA TGTGCCAGTACCGACAGGGGGAACACTGAAGCTTTCTTT.

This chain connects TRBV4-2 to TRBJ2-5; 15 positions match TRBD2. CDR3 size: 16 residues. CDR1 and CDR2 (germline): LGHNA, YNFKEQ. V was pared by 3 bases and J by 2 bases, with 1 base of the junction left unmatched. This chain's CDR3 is CASSHGTSGGQETQYF. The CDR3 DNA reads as TGTGCCAGCAGCCACGGGACTAGCGGGGGGCAAGAGACCCAGTACTTC.

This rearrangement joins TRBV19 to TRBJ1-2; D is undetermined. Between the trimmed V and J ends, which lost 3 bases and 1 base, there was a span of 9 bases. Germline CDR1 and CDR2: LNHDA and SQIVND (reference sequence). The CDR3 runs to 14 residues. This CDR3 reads CASSMVGSNYGYTF. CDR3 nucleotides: TGTGCCAGTAGTATGGTGGGCAGTAACTATGGCTACACCTTC.

The CDR3 DNA sequence: TGTGCCAGTCGCGAGCGGGGAGGGACCGGGGAGCTGTTTTTT. Translating gives CASRERGGTGELFF. V gene TRBV19 combines with J gene TRBJ2-2; TRBD2 agrees at 7 bases. J gave up 5 bases and V 8 bases, and 8 bases lay outside the gene matches. Germline-derived CDR1 and CDR2 are LNHDA and SQIVND (reference sequence). The CDR3 length is 14 residues.

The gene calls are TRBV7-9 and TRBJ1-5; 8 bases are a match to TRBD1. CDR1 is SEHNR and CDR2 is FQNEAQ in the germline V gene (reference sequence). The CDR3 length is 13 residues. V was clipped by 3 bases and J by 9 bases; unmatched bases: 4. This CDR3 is CASSLDREGPQHF. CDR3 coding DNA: TGTGCCAGCAGCTTGGACAGGGAAGGGCCCCAGCATTTT. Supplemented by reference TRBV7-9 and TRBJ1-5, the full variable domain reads DTGVSQNPRHKITKRGQNVTFRCDPISEHNRLYWYRQTLGQGPEFLTYFQNEAQLEKSRLLSDRFSAERPKGSFSTLEIQRTEQGDSAMYLCASSLDREGPQHFGDGTRLSIL.

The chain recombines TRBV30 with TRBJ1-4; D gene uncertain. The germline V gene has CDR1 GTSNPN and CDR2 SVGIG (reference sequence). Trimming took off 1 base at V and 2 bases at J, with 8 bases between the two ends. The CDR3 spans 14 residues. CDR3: CAWSDGGTNEKLFF. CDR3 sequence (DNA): TGTGCCTGGAGTGATGGCGGGACTAATGAAAAACTGTTTTTT.

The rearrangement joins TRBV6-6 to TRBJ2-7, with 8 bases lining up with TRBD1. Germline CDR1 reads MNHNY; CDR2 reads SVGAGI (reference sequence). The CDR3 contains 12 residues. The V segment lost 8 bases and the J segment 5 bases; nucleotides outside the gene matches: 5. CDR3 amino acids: CASDRGRDEQYF. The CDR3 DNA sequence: TGTGCCAGCGACAGGGGAAGGGACGAGCAGTACTTC.

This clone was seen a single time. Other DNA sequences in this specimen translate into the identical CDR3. The CDR3 region is CASSPSGAAEKLFF. The CDR3 nucleotides read TGTGCCAGCTCCCCGAGTGGGGCGGCTGAAAAACTGTTTTTT. The V call is TRBV18, the J call TRBJ1-4; D might be TRBD1 (5 bases). The CDR3 sequence is 14 residues long. V gave up 6 bases and J gave up 7 bases, with 15 bases separating them. CDR1 is KGHSH and CDR2 is LQKENI in the germline V gene.

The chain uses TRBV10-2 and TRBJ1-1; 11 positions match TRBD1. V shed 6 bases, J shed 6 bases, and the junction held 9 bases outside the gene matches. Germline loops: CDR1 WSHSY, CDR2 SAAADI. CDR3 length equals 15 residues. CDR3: CASRSSGTGGSEAFF. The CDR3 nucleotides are TGCGCCAGCAGATCCTCCGGGACAGGGGGTTCTGAAGCTTTCTTT.

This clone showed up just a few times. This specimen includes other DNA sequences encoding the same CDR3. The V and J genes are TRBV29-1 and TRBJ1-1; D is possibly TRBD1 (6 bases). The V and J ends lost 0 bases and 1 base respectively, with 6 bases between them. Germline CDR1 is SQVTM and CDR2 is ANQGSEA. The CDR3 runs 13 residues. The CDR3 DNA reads TGCAGCGTTGAAGAACAGGGGAACACTGAAGCTTTCTTT. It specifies CSVEEQGNTEAFF.